The 8 T cell receptor beta chains presented below share a single source sample, sequenced in a study of blood T cell repertoires in COVID-19 (dated by TCRdb to 2018 to 2021). Library preparation used the immunoSEQ multiplex PCR assay. In TCRdb, the immuneACCESS table is reduced to in-frame sequences with V and J assigned. These tables do not hold every clone; where another copy was compared, an unresolved V gene accounts for under half, and the others remain unexplained. This sample holds around 200,000 clones; about nine tenths were observed only once. About 1.1% of the sample comes from the top ten. Sequenced sample: peripheral blood. The receptors stem from a man aged 30-40 years with acute or convalescent COVID-19.

The rearrangement joins TRBV5-8 to TRBJ1-1, with D hard to call. Between the trimmed V and J ends, which lost 3 bases and 3 bases, there was a span of 12 bases. Germline CDR1 reads SGHTS; CDR2 reads YDEGEE. This CDR3 contains 14 residues. CDR3 protein: CASSSRGFHTEAFF. CDR3 sequence (DNA): TGTGCCAGCAGCTCCAGAGGTTTCCACACTGAAGCTTTCTTT.

The chain is built from TRBV4-2 and TRBJ2-3; TRBD2 matches 8 bases. The CDR3 is made up of 16 amino acids. Germline CDR1 LGHNA, CDR2 YNFKEQ. Germline trimming cut 4 bases from V and 5 bases from J; bases unmatched to any gene: 11. The CDR3 DNA sequence: TGTGCCAGCAGCCCCAGACTACTCCGGGGGGGAGATACGCAGTATTTT. Amino acids: CASSPRLLRGGDTQYF.

The chain combines TRBV5-6 with TRBJ2-7; 9 bases align to TRBD1. Germline-derived CDR1 and CDR2 are SGHDT and YYEEEE. CDR3 size: 14 residues. V lost 4 bases and J lost 1; bases outside the gene matches: 3. CDR3 loop: CASSKGQGSYEQYF. In DNA, the CDR3 is TGTGCCAGCAGCAAAGGACAGGGGTCCTACGAGCAGTACTTC.

This clone was picked up one time. The rearrangement uses TRBV28 and TRBJ1-6, with D tentatively TRBD1 (6 bases). The CDR3 contains 12 residues. The germline V gene encodes CDR1 MDHEN and CDR2 SYDVKM. V lost 5 bases to trimming and J lost 16 bases, with 15 bases between them. The CDR3 protein is CASSVVQGFLHF. The CDR3 DNA sequence: TGTGCCAGCAGTGTAGTACAGGGTTTTCTCCACTTT.

The rearrangement uses TRBV2 and TRBJ2-1; TRBD1 might be the D (6 bases). The ends were cut back, 4 bases at V and 5 bases at J, with 15 bases in the middle. The CDR3 is made up of 15 amino acids. Germline values: CDR1 SNHLY, CDR2 FYNNEI. The CDR3 region has the DNA TGTGCCAGCAGTGTGTCCCGGGACATTAACAATGAGCAGTTCTTC. Its protein product is CASSVSRDINNEQFF.

This clone was observed many times. The chain carries TRBV7-9 and TRBJ2-2; 7 nucleotides match TRBD2. Trimming removed 3 bases from V and 4 bases from J; junction bases left unmatched: 11. Germline-derived CDR1 and CDR2 are SEHNR and FQNEAQ (reference sequence). This CDR3 comprises 17 residues. The CDR3 nucleotides are TGTGCCAGCAGCTTCTACCGGGGAGGGCAACTCACCGGGGAGCTGTTTTTT. Amino acid sequence: CASSFYRGGQLTGELFF.

J is TRBJ2-3 and V is TRBV9; 7 positions match TRBD1. This CDR3 comprises 17 residues. The trim removed 0 bases at V and 0 bases at J, leaving 7 bases unmatched. CDR1 and CDR2 (germline): SGDLS, YYNGEE. The CDR3 DNA reads as TGTGCCAGCAGCGTAGGGATACAGGGGCCTAGCACAGATACGCAGTATTTT. This encodes CASSVGIQGPSTDTQYF.

The chain couples TRBV7-9 to TRBJ1-2, with 12 nucleotides matching TRBD1. Germline CDR1 reads SEHNR; CDR2 reads FQNEAQ (reference sequence). V was clipped by 5 bases and J by 7 bases; unmatched bases: 5. The CDR3 is 14 residues long. For the CDR3, the DNA is TGTGCCAGCAGCCCGCGGGACAGGGGGCCTGGCTACACCTTC. Protein: CASSPRDRGPGYTF.